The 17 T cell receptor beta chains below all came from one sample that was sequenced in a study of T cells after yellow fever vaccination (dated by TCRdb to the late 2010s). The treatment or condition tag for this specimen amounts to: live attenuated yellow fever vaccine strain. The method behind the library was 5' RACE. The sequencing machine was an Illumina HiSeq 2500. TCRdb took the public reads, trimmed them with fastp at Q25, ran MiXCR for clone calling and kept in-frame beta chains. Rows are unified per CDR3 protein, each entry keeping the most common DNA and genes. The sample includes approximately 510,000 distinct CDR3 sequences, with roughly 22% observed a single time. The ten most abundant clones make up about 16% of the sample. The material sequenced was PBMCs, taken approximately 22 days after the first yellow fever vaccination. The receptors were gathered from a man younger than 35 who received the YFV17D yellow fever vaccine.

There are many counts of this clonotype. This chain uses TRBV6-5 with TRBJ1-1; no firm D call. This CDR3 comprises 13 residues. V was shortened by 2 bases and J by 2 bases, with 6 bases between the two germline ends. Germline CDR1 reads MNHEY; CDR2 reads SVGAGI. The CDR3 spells CASSYNRNTEAFF. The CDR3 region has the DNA TGTGCCAGCAGTTACAATCGTAACACTGAAGCTTTCTTT.

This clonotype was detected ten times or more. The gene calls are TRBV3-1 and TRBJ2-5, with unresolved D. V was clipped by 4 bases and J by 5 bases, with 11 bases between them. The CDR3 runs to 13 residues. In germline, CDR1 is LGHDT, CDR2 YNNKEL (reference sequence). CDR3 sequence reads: CASSRVVAETQYF. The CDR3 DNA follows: TGTGCCAGCAGCCGCGTAGTCGCGGAGACCCAGTACTTC.

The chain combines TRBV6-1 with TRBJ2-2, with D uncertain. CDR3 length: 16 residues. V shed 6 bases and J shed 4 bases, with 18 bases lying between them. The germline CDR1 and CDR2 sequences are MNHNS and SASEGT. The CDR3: CASSSPFRVFTGELFF. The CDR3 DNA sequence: TGTGCCAGCAGCTCACCCTTTAGGGTTTTCACCGGGGAGCTGTTTTTT.

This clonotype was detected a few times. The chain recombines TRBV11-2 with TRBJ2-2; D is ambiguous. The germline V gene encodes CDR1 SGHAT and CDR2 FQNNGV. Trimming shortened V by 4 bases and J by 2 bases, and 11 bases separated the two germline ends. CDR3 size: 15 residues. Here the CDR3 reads CASSWNRINTGELFF. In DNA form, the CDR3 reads TGTGCCAGCAGCTGGAACAGAATCAACACCGGGGAGCTGTTTTTT.

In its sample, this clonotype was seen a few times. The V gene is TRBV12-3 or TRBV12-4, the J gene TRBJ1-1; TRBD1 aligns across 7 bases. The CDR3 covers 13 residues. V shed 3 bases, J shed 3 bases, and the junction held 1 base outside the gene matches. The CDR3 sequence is CASSFQGDTEAFF. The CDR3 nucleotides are TGTGCCAGCAGTTTTCAGGGGGACACTGAAGCTTTCTTT.

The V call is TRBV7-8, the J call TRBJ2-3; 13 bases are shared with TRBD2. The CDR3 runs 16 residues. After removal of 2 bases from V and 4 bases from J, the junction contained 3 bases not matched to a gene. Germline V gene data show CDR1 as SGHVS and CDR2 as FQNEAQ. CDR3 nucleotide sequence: TGTGCCAGCAGCTTATTTACTAGCGGGGGGGCAGATACGCAGTATTTT. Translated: CASSLFTSGGADTQYF.

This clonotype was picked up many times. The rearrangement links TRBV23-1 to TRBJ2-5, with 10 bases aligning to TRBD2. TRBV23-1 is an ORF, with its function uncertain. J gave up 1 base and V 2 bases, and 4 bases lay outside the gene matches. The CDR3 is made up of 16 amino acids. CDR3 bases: TGCGCCAGCAGTCAACGGCTAGCGGGGGCCCAAGAGACCCAGTACTTC. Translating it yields CASSQRLAGAQETQYF.

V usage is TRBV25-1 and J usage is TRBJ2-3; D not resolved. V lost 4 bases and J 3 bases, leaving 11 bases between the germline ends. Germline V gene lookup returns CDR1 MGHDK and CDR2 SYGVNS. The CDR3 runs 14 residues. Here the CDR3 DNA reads TGTGCCAGCAGTGTAACGCAGAGTACAGATACGCAGTATTTT. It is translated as CASSVTQSTDTQYF. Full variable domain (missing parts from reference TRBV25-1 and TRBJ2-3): EADIYQTPRYLVIGTGKKITLECSQTMGHDKMYWYQQDPGMELHLIHYSYGVNSTEKGDLSSESTVSRIRTEHFPLTLESARPSHTSQYLCASSVTQSTDTQYFGPGTRLTVL.

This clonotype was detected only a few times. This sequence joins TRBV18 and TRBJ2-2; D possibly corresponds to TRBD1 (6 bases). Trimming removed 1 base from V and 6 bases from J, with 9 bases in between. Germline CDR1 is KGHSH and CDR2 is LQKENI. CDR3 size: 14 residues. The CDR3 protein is CASSPRTDAGELFF. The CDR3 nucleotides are TGTGCCAGCTCACCACGGACAGATGCCGGGGAGCTGTTTTTT.

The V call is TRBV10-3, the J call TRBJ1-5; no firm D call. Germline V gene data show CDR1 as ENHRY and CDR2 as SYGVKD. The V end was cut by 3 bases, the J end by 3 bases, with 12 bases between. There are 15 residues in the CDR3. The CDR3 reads CAISERPEVNQPQHF. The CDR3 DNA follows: TGTGCCATCAGTGAACGGCCAGAAGTCAATCAGCCCCAGCATTTT.

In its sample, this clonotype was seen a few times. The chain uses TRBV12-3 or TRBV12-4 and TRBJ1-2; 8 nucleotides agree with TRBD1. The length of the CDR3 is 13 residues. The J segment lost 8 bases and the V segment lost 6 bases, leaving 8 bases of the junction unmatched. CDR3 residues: CASRRRDRGGYTF. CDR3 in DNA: TGTGCCAGCAGACGTAGAGACAGGGGAGGCTACACCTTC.

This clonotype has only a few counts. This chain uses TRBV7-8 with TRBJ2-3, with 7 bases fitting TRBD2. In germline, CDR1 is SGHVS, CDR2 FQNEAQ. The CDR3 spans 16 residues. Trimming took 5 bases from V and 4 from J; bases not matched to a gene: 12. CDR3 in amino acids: CASSELWAGVSDTQYF. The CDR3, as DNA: TGTGCCAGCAGCGAACTTTGGGCGGGGGTCTCAGATACGCAGTATTTT.

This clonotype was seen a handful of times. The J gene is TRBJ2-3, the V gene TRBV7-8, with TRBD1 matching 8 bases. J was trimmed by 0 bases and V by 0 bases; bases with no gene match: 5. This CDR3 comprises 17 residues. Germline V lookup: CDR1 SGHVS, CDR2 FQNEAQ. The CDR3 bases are TGTGCCAGCAGCTTAGCCGACAGGGGACGAAGCACAGATACGCAGTATTTT. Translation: CASSLADRGRSTDTQYF.

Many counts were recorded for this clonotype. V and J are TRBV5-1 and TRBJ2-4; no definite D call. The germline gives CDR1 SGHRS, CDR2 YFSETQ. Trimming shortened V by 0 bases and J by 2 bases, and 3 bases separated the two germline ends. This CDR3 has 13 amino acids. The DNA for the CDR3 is TGCGCCAGCAGCTTGGGGACCAAAAACATTCAGTACTTC. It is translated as CASSLGTKNIQYF.

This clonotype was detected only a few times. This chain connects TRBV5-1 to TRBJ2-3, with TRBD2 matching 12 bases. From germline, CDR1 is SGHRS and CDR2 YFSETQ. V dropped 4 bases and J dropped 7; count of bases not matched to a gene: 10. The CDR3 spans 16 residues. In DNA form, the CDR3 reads TGCGCCAGCAGCCTCCCTAGCGGGGGGGCCGTAAATACGCAGTATTTT. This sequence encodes CASSLPSGGAVNTQYF.

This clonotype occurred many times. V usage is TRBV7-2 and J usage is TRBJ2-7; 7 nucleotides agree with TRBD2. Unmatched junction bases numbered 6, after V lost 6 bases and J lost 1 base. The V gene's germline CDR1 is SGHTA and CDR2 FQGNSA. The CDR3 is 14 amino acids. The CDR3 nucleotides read TGTGCCAGCAGTTTCACGGGGGGTTCCTACGAGCAGTACTTC. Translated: CASSFTGGSYEQYF.

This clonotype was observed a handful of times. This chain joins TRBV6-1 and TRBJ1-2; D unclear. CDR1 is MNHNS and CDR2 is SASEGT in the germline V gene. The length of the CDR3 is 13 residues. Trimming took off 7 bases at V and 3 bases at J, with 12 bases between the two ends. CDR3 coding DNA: TGTGCCAGCACCCCAGGACGGGACTATGGCTACACCTTC. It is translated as CASTPGRDYGYTF.